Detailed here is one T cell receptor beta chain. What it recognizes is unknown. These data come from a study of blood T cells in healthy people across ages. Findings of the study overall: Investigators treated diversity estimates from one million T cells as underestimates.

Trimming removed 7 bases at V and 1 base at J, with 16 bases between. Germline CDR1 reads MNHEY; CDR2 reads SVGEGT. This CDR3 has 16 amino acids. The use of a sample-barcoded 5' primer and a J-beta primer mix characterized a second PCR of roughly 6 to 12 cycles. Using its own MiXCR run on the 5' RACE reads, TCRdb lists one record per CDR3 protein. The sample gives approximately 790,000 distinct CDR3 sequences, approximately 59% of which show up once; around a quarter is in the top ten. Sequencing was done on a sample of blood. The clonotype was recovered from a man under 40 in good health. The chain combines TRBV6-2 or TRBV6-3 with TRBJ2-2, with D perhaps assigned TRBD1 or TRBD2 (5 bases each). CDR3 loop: CASNLLGAENTGELFF. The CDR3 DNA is TGTGCCAGCAACCTACTAGGGGCAGAGAACACCGGGGAGCTGTTTTTT.